These T cell receptor beta chains were read from a single sample in a study of shared T cell receptors in the human thymus. Using immunoSEQ multiplex PCR, the repertoire was profiled, and TCRdb retains in-frame clones only, with some absent. The sample lists under 450,000 clones, 95% occurring once. Sequences were obtained from thymocytes. Receptor source: a human donor. The CDR3 runs from the conserved cysteine through the conserved F or W. The D gene is left open where the match is weak. Expanded clones get a size class; other rows say once, few or many, or leave the size out.

cdr3_aa,clone_size,j_call,v_call,cdr3_length,d_call
CASSSRVGLDQPQHF,.,TRBJ1-5,TRBV27,15,.
CASSPRNSGANVLTF,.,TRBJ2-6,TRBV7-9,15,.
CASSVEGYNEQFF,once,TRBJ2-1,TRBV9,13,.
CASSHFTGTGGYGYTF,.,TRBJ1-2,TRBV4-1,16,.
CAWSLLGAPQETQYF,.,TRBJ2-5,TRBV30,15,.
CASSYYKGSGANVLTF,.,TRBJ2-6,TRBV6-5,16,.
CASRSGTTSSYNEQFF,.,TRBJ2-1,TRBV5-1,16,.
CASSSRRDGYEQYF,once,TRBJ2-7,TRBV7-9,14,.
CASSRRGLGEKLFF,.,TRBJ1-4,TRBV7-6,14,TRBD1
CAITEGRSNEQFF,.,TRBJ2-1,TRBV10-3,13,.
CASRGRQGFTGELFF,.,TRBJ2-2,TRBV7-8,15,TRBD1
CASSPPWTSGLPYEQYF,.,TRBJ2-7,TRBV11-2,17,TRBD2
CASRDRANNEQFF,once,TRBJ2-1,TRBV5-1,13,TRBD1